The 18 T cell receptor beta chains reported below all come from one sample, sequenced in a study of T cell responses to AZD1222 COVID-19 vaccine. The method was immunoSEQ multiplex PCR; TCRdb's version includes in-frame clones alone and lacks a portion of them. Of some 120,000 clones detected, roughly 87% appear once; the ten largest clones hold around 10%. The source was peripheral blood, collected on day 0 of AZD1222 vaccination. The receptor set was obtained from an adult in good health.

The chain recombines TRBV6-5 with TRBJ1-1; 7 bases match TRBD1. Germline values: CDR1 MNHEY, CDR2 SVGAGI. V trimming: 6 bases; J trimming: 0 bases; junction bases outside the gene matches: 1. This CDR3 region has 13 residues. Here the CDR3 reads CASRGQLNTEAFF. For the CDR3, the DNA is TGTGCCAGCAGGGGACAGCTGAACACTGAAGCTTTCTTT.

The chain links TRBV7-2 to TRBJ2-3, with 7 positions matching TRBD1. CDR3 length: 16 amino acids. Per the germline V gene, CDR1 is SGHTA and CDR2 is FQGNSA. With 1 base clipped from V and 2 bases from J, the junction kept 6 bases outside the gene matches. CDR3 DNA sequence: TGTGCCAGCAGCTTAGTAGGGACAGCCTTCACAGATACGCAGTATTTT. Translated: CASSLVGTAFTDTQYF.

The chain uses TRBV28 and TRBJ2-3; 9 positions match TRBD2. V lost 1 base to trimming and J lost 8 bases; unmatched junction nucleotides: 16. The CDR3 totals 18 residues. Germline CDR1 reads MDHEN; CDR2 reads SYDVKM. CDR3 DNA: TGTGCCAGCAGTTTATCTCTTAGTAGCGGGAGAAAAGGGGGTACGCAGTATTTT. Translation: CASSLSLSSGRKGGTQYF.

The CDR3 bases are TGTGCTAGTGGTTTGGCACTAGCGGGAGGTCTCCAAGAGACCCAGTACTTC. Amino acids: CASGLALAGGLQETQYF. The chain couples TRBV12-5 to TRBJ2-5; TRBD2 agrees at 12 bases. The CDR3 runs 17 residues. V shed 1 base, J shed 1 base, and the junction held 4 bases outside the gene matches. Germline V lookup: CDR1 LGHNT, CDR2 FRNRAP.

This sequence joins TRBV11-2 and TRBJ1-5; 7 bases align to TRBD1. This CDR3 contains 14 residues. Germline trimming cut 4 bases from V and 4 bases from J; bases unmatched to any gene: 4. In germline, CDR1 is SGHAT, CDR2 FQNNGV. CDR3 loop: CASSSGTDNQPQHF. In DNA, the CDR3 is TGTGCCAGCAGCTCCGGGACAGATAATCAGCCCCAGCATTTT.

This clone came up a few times. V is TRBV19 and J is TRBJ2-5, with a weak D call TRBD2 (6 bases). The CDR3 is 13 amino acids. The V end lost 4 bases, the J end lost 6 bases, and 12 bases lay between the germline ends. In germline, CDR1 is LNHDA, CDR2 SQIVND (reference sequence). The CDR3 nucleotides read TGTGCCAGTAGTACGGGACTGCTTAAGACCCAGTACTTC. It specifies CASSTGLLKTQYF.

J is TRBJ1-1 and V is TRBV7-9; possible D gene TRBD1, 5 bases. This CDR3 has 15 residues. The V gene's germline CDR1 is SEHNR and CDR2 FQNEAQ (reference sequence). Trimming stripped 7 bases from V and 4 bases from J, with 19 bases between. This CDR3 reads CASKPGGGEGTEAFF. CDR3 nucleotides: TGTGCCAGCAAACCCGGTGGAGGGGAGGGCACTGAAGCTTTCTTT.

This chain joins TRBV29-1 and TRBJ2-7; D not certain. The germline V and J ends were trimmed by 4 bases and 0 bases, with 10 bases remaining between them. Germline lookup yields CDR1 SQVTM and CDR2 ANQGSEA. This CDR3 has 13 amino acids. Here the CDR3 DNA reads TGCAGCGTTGTATTGGGGAACTCCTACGAGCAGTACTTC. It codes for CSVVLGNSYEQYF.

This rearrangement joins TRBV7-2 to TRBJ2-1, with 10 bases that match TRBD2. J was trimmed by 10 bases and V by 2 bases; bases with no gene match: 11. This CDR3 has 16 amino acids. Germline V lookup: CDR1 SGHTA, CDR2 FQGNSA. CDR3 residues: CASSLSSGGAPAEQFF. The CDR3 nucleotides read TGTGCCAGCAGCTTATCAAGCGGGGGGGCCCCGGCCGAGCAGTTCTTC.

This chain uses TRBV6-5 with TRBJ1-1; a weak D match, TRBD1 (6 bases). The V end was cut by 6 bases, the J end by 1 base, with 12 bases between. Germline-derived CDR1 and CDR2 are MNHEY and SVGAGI. CDR3 length equals 14 residues. CDR3 in amino acids: CASSRQDRNTEAFF. Here the CDR3 DNA reads TGTGCCAGCAGCCGGCAGGACAGGAACACTGAAGCTTTCTTT.

The chain carries TRBV23-1 and TRBJ2-7; TRBD1 agrees at 9 bases. TRBV23-1 is an ORF for which the function is uncertain. Trimming cost V 3 bases and J 4 bases; bases outside gene matches: 7. The CDR3 is 15 residues long. CDR3 amino acids: CASSHTGTGIYEQYF. The DNA of the CDR3 is TGCGCCAGCAGTCATACCGGGACAGGGATTTACGAGCAGTACTTC.

This clone was seen just once. The rearrangement links TRBV29-1 to TRBJ1-1; D is uncertain. Germline CDR1 SQVTM, CDR2 ANQGSEA. Trimming shortened V by 2 bases and J by 3 bases, and 19 bases separated the two germline ends. The CDR3 consists of 16 residues. CDR3 DNA sequence: TGCAGCGTTGAAATCCCGGGAAATTGGGCCTACACTGAAGCTTTCTTT. Translated, it gives CSVEIPGNWAYTEAFF.

For the CDR3, the DNA is TGCGCCAGCAGCCAAAGCCCCCTGGGCAGGGCGATCTATGGCTACACCTTC. Translation gives CASSQSPLGRAIYGYTF. This chain connects TRBV4-1 to TRBJ1-2, with D possibly matching TRBD1 (5 bases). The CDR3 is 17 amino acids. The germline gives CDR1 MGHRA, CDR2 YSYEKL. The ends were cut back, 2 bases at V and 4 bases at J, with 20 bases in the middle.

The J gene is TRBJ1-4, the V gene TRBV6-5; no reliable D call. CDR3 length equals 14 residues. CDR1 and CDR2 (germline): MNHEY, SVGAGI. V lost 2 bases and J lost 5, with 9 bases in between. CDR3 DNA sequence: TGTGCCAGCAGTTACCATGAGGACAATGAAAAACTGTTTTTT. Translated: CASSYHEDNEKLFF.

The gene calls are TRBV15 and TRBJ1-5; perhaps TRBD1 as D (5 bases). CDR3 length: 14 residues. The V end lost 6 bases, the J end lost 3 bases, and 12 bases lay between the germline ends. Germline CDR1 LNHNV, CDR2 YYDKDF (reference sequence). The CDR3 DNA follows: TGTGCCACCAGTAGGGACGGAAACAATCAGCCCCAGCATTTT. Translated: CATSRDGNNQPQHF. Based on the CDR3 plus reference TRBV15 and TRBJ1-5, the full variable domain is DAMVIQNPRYQVTQFGKPVTLSCSQTLNHNVMYWYQQKSSQAPKLLFHYYDKDFNNEADTPDNFQSRRPNTSFCFLDIRSPGLGDTAMYLCATSRDGNNQPQHFGDGTRLSIL.

This chain uses TRBV9 with TRBJ2-1, with 9 bases fitting TRBD2. This CDR3 spans 15 amino acids. Germline values: CDR1 SGDLS, CDR2 YYNGEE. V was pared by 0 bases and J by 8 bases, with 6 bases of the junction left unmatched. The CDR3 protein is CASSVVAGGTDEQFF. For the CDR3, the DNA is TGTGCCAGCAGCGTAGTGGCGGGGGGGACCGATGAGCAGTTCTTC.

The rearrangement uses TRBV6-2 or TRBV6-3 and TRBJ2-2; possibly TRBD2 for D (5 bases). CDR3 length: 14 amino acids. V lost 4 bases, J lost 6 bases, and 12 bases lay in between. CDR1 MNHEY and CDR2 SVGEGT come from the germline V gene. In nucleotides, the CDR3 is TGTGCCAGCAGTTCTCGGGGTCGGTCCGGGGAGCTGTTTTTT. It yields the protein CASSSRGRSGELFF.

A few counts support this clone. This chain uses TRBV28 with TRBJ2-7, with D unclear. This CDR3 has 16 residues. Germline CDR1 MDHEN, CDR2 SYDVKM. Trimming left V 2 bases short and J 2 bases short, with 16 bases between. The CDR3 here is CASSLTFVRRPYEQYF. The CDR3 DNA sequence: TGTGCCAGCAGTTTAACCTTTGTCAGGCGTCCCTACGAGCAGTACTTC.